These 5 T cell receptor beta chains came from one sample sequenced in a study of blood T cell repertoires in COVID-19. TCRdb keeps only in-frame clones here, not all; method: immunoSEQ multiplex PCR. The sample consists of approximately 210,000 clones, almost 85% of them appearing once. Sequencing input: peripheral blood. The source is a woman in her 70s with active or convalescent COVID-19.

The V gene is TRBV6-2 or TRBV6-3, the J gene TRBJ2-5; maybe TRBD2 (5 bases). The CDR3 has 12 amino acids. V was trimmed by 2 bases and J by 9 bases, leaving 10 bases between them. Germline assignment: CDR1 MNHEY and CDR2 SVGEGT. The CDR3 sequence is CASSYPSSAQYF. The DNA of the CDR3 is TGTGCCAGCAGTTACCCTAGCTCGGCCCAGTACTTC.

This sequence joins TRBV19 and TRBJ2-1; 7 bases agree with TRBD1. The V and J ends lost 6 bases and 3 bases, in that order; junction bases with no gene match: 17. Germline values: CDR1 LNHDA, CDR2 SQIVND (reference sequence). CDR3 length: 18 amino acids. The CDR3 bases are TGTGCCAGTAGGCCCGTCGACAGGGCCCCACTGTACTACAATGAGCAGTTCTTC. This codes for CASRPVDRAPLYYNEQFF. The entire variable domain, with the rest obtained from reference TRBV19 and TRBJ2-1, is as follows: DGGITQSPKYLFRKEGQNVTLSCEQNLNHDAMYWYRQDPGQGLRLIYYSQIVNDFQKGDIAEGYSVSREKKESFPLTVTSAQKNPTAFYLCASRPVDRAPLYYNEQFFGPGTRLTVL.

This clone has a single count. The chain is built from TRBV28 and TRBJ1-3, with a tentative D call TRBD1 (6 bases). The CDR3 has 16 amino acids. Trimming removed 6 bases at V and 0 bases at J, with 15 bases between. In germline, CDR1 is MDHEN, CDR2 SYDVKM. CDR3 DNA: TGTGCCAGCAGCCCACAACAGGGCTTCTCTGGAAACACCATATATTTT. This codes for CASSPQQGFSGNTIYF.

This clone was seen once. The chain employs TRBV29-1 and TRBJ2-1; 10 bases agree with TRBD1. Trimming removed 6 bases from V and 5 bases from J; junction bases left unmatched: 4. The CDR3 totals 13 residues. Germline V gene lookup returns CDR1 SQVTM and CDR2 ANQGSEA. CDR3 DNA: TGCAGCGTAGATGGGACAGGGGACAATGAGCAGTTCTTC. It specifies CSVDGTGDNEQFF.

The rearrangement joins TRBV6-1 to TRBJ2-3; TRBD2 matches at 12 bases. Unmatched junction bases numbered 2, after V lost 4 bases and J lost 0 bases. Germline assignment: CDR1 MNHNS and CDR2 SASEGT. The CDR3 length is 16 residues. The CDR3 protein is CASSGTSGASTDTQYF. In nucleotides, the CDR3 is TGTGCCAGCAGTGGGACTAGCGGGGCTAGCACAGATACGCAGTATTTT.